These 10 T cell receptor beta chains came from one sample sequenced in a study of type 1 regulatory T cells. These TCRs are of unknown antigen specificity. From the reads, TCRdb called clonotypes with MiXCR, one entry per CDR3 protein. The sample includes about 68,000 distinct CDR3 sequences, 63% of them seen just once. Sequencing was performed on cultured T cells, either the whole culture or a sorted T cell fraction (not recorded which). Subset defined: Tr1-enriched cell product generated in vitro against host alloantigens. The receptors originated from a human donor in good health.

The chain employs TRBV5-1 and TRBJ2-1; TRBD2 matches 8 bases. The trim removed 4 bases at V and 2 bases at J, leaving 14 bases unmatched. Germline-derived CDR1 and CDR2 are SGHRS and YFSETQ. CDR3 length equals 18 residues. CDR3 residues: CASSPREVRASTYNEQFF. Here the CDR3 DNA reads TGCGCCAGCAGCCCGCGGGAGGTAAGGGCCTCAACCTACAATGAGCAGTTCTTC.

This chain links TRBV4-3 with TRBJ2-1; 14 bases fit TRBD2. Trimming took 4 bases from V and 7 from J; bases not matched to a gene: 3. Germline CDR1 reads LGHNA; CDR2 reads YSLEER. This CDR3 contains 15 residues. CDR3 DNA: TGCGCCAGCAGCCTGGGACTAGCGGGAGCGAATGAGCAGTTCTTC. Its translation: CASSLGLAGANEQFF.

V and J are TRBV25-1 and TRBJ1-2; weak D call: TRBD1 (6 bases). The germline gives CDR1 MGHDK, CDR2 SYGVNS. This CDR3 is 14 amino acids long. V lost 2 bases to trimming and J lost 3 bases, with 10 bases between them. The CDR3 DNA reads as TGTGCCAGCAGTGAACCTGGACAGTACTATGGCTACACCTTC. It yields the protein CASSEPGQYYGYTF.

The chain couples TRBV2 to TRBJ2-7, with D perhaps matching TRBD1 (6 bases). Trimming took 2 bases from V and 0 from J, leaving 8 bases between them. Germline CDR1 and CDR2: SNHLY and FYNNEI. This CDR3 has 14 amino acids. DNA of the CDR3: TGTGCCAGCAGTGAACAGGGGCCCTCCTACGAGCAGTACTTC. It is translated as CASSEQGPSYEQYF. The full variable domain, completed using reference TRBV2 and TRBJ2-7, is EPEVTQTPSHQVTQMGQEVILRCVPISNHLYFYWYRQILGQKVEFLVSFYNNEISEKSEIFDDQFSVERPDGSNFTLKIRSTKLEDSAMYFCASSEQGPSYEQYFGPGTRLTVT.

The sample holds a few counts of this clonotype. The CDR3 nucleotides read TGTGCCAGCAGTCGGGCAAGGCTCTATGGCTACACCTTC. As protein: CASSRARLYGYTF. This chain connects TRBV12-3 or TRBV12-4 to TRBJ1-2; D is uncertain. Trimming pared 5 bases from V and 4 bases from J, leaving 11 bases between. This CDR3 has 13 residues.

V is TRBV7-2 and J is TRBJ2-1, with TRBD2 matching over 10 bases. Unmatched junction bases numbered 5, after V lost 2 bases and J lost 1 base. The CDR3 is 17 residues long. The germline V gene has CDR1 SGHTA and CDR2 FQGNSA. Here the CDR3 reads CASSLLASGGSYNEQFF. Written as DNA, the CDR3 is TGTGCCAGCAGCTTACTGGCTAGCGGGGGATCCTACAATGAGCAGTTCTTC.

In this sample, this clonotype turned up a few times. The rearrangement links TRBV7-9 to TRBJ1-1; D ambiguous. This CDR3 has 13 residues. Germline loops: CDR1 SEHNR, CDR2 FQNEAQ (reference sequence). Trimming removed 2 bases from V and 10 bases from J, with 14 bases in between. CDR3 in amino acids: CASSLLPETLAFF. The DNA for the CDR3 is TGTGCCAGCAGCTTATTACCGGAAACCCTAGCTTTCTTT.

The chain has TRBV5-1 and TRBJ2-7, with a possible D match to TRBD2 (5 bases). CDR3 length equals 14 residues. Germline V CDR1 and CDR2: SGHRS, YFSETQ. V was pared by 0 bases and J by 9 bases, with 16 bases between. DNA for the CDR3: TGCGCCAGCAGCTTGGCCACCGGGAACCTAGTGCAGTACTTC. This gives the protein CASSLATGNLVQYF.

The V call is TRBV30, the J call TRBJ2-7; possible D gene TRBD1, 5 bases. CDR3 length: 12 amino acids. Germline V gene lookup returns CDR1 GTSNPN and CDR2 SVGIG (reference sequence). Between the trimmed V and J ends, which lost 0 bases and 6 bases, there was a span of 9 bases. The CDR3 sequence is CAWSVRGGEQYF. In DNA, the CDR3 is TGTGCCTGGAGTGTAAGGGGCGGCGAGCAGTACTTC.

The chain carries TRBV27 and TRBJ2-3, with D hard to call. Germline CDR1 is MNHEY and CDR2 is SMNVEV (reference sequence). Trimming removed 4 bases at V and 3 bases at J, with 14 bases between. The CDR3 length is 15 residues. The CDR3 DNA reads TGTGCCAGCAGTTCAAAGGGTCTTCAGACAGATACGCAGTATTTT. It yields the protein CASSSKGLQTDTQYF.